The 30 T cell receptor beta chains reported below all come from one sample, sequenced in a study of T cells in Graves' hyperthyroidism and ophthalmopathy. Researchers took RNA transcripts and amplified the TCR beta CDR3 regions from them. The TCR CDR3 was amplified in a first-round RT-PCR using the HTBI primer set. MiXCR was run by TCRdb on the multiplex PCR reads, yielding one entry per CDR3 protein. The repertoire includes about 540,000 distinct CDR3 sequences, 46% of them detected once, and about 7.8% sits in the top ten. Sequencing was carried out using peripheral blood or thyroid tissue (not recorded which). Source of these receptors: a woman aged 18-29 years with Graves' hyperthyroidism.

This chain links TRBV3-1 with TRBJ1-6, with D tentatively TRBD1 (5 bases). Germline assignment: CDR1 LGHDT and CDR2 YNNKEL (reference sequence). This CDR3 comprises 16 residues. V lost 0 bases, J lost 5 bases, and 11 bases lay in between. The CDR3 protein is CASSQDGRGHNSPLHF. The CDR3 DNA follows: TGTGCCAGCAGCCAAGATGGGAGGGGCCATAATTCACCCCTCCACTTT.

The genes are TRBV7-9 and TRBJ2-2; D may be TRBD1 (6 bases). The length of the CDR3 is 14 residues. V shed 1 base and J shed 8 bases, with 11 bases lying between them. The germline V gene has CDR1 SEHNR and CDR2 FQNEAQ (reference sequence). The CDR3 nucleotides are TGTGCCAGCAGCTTAGTTTATGGGACAGGGGAGCTGTTTTTT. Encoded protein: CASSLVYGTGELFF. The entire variable domain, with the rest obtained from reference TRBV7-9 and TRBJ2-2, is as follows: DTGVSQNPRHKITKRGQNVTFRCDPISEHNRLYWYRQTLGQGPEFLTYFQNEAQLEKSRLLSDRFSAERPKGSFSTLEIQRTEQGDSAMYLCASSLVYGTGELFFGEGSRLTVL.

Turning to this clonotype: Because it lacks the conserved phenylalanine or tryptophan at the end, this CDR3 is likely a read error. This chain links TRBV4-1 with TRBJ2-6, with D possibly TRBD2 on 6 matching bases. Trimming removed 4 bases from V and 1 base from J, with 11 bases in between. Per the germline V gene, CDR1 is MGHRA and CDR2 is YSYEKL. This CDR3 is built from 16 residues. As DNA, the CDR3 is TGCGCCAGCAGCCCCGGGCGGGGATCTGGGGCCAACGTCCTGACTCTC. Protein: CASSPGRGSGANVLTL.

This clonotype was seen repeatedly, ten times or more. This rearrangement joins TRBV7-2 to TRBJ1-3; D unresolved. This CDR3 contains 15 residues. CDR1 is SGHTA, CDR2 FQGNSA, per germline. With 2 bases removed from V and 0 bases from J, the gap between germline ends came to 8 bases. CDR3 DNA sequence: TGTGCCAGCAGCTTATCCGGCAGCTCTGGAAACACCATATATTTT. Amino acids: CASSLSGSSGNTIYF.

The chain combines TRBV19 with TRBJ2-7; no firm D call. CDR1 and CDR2 (germline): LNHDA, SQIVND (reference sequence). Between the trimmed V and J ends, which lost 1 base and 4 bases, there was a span of 8 bases. The CDR3 sequence is 13 residues long. The CDR3 sequence is CASSIGGEYEQYF. For the CDR3, the DNA is TGTGCCAGTAGTATAGGAGGCGAGTACGAGCAGTACTTC.

The rearrangement links TRBV5-6 to TRBJ2-2, with a weak D call TRBD1 (5 bases). The J call could be wrong; TRBJ2-3 is a better fit for the DNA end. CDR1 is SGHDT, CDR2 YYEEEE, per germline. The CDR3 loop spans 14 amino acids. CDR3 sequence: CASSSDTAWDTQYF. The CDR3 DNA follows: TGTGCCAGCAGCTCGGACACGGCATGGGATACGCAGTATTTT.

This clonotype has a count of ten or more. This chain connects TRBV14 to TRBJ1-2, with 8 positions matching TRBD1. The CDR3 sequence is 13 residues long. Germline-derived CDR1 and CDR2 are SGHDN and FVKESK. Trimming took 0 bases from V and 7 from J; bases not matched to a gene: 1. CDR3 sequence reads: CASSQDRGPGYTF. The CDR3 DNA follows: TGTGCCAGCAGCCAAGACAGGGGGCCTGGCTACACCTTC.

The chain links TRBV10-1 to TRBJ2-6; tentatively, D is TRBD2 (5 bases). V was shortened by 0 bases and J by 2 bases, with 5 bases between the two germline ends. The CDR3 covers 15 residues. Per germline, CDR1 WNHNN and CDR2 SYGVQD (reference sequence). CDR3 DNA sequence: TGCGCCAGCAGTGAGTCAGCGGCTGGGGCCAACGTCCTGACTTTC. Protein sequence: CASSESAAGANVLTF.

This clonotype showed up many times. This rearrangement joins TRBV7-2 to TRBJ2-2; D is unclear. The CDR3 is 14 amino acids. Looked up from germline, CDR1 is SGHTA and CDR2 is FQGNSA. Trimming stripped 5 bases from V and 7 bases from J, with 14 bases between. The CDR3 here is CASSPNGPRGELFF. The CDR3 DNA is TGTGCCAGCAGCCCCAATGGACCCCGCGGGGAGCTGTTTTTT.

Concerning this clonotype: This is likely a read error, given that the CDR3 carries no conserved phenylalanine or tryptophan at its end. This sequence joins TRBV14 and TRBJ2-7; TRBD1 aligns across 7 bases. Germline CDR1 reads SGHDN; CDR2 reads FVKESK. This CDR3 comprises 14 residues. V lost 6 bases and J lost 6; bases outside the gene matches: 11. CDR3 coding DNA: TGTGCCAGCAGTTTCCCGGGACAGTCGCGCGAGCAGTACCTC. Its protein product is CASSFPGQSREQYL.

This clonotype has ten or more counts. V and J are TRBV12-3 or TRBV12-4 and TRBJ2-7, with 7 bases identical to TRBD2. The CDR3 is 15 residues long. V was pared by 3 bases and J by 3 bases, with 8 bases of the junction left unmatched. The CDR3 DNA is TGTGCCAGCAGTTTTGGGGGAGGGCCTTTCTACGAGCAGTACTTC. Its protein is CASSFGGGPFYEQYF.

The table lists this clonotype with many counts. V and J are TRBV20-1 and TRBJ1-3, with TRBD1 matching 12 bases. CDR3 size: 16 residues. Germline CDR1 reads DFQATT; CDR2 reads SNEGSKA (reference sequence). Trimming at V came to 0 bases and at J to 6 bases, leaving 6 bases not matched to a gene. The CDR3 DNA follows: TGCAGTGCTAGAGATTGGGACAGGGGGCGCGAAAACACCATATATTTT. As protein: CSARDWDRGRENTIYF.

The sample holds one count of this clonotype. This chain connects TRBV29-1 to TRBJ1-1; D not resolved. CDR3 length: 11 residues. CDR1 SQVTM and CDR2 ANQGSEA come from the germline V gene. Trimming removed 7 bases from V and 1 base from J, with 7 bases in between. The DNA for the CDR3 is TGCAGCGGTCCAGAGAACACTGAAGCTTTCTTT. Translating it yields CSGPENTEAFF.

In the case of this clonotype: The junction and the germline gene differ at one end; a read error may be behind it. The J gene is TRBJ1-3, the V gene TRBV29-1, with 7 bases that match TRBD1. The germline V gene encodes CDR1 SQVTM and CDR2 ANQGSEA. The CDR3 contains 13 residues. CDR3 DNA sequence: TGCAGCGCTAGACAGGGTTCTGGAAACACCGTATATTTT. Its translation: CSARQGSGNTVYF.

The CDR3 here is CATSDLSGNNEQFF. CDR3 DNA: TGTGCCACCAGTGATTTAAGCGGGAACAATGAGCAGTTCTTC. The chain recombines TRBV24-1 with TRBJ2-1; 7 nucleotides line up with TRBD2. Germline V gene lookup returns CDR1 KGHDR and CDR2 SFDVKD. V was pared by 1 base and J by 5 bases, with 1 base of the junction left unmatched. The CDR3 spans 14 residues.

With regard to this clonotype: At one boundary the junction diverges from the germline segment, which might be a read error. The genes are TRBV6-1 and TRBJ2-1; TRBD2 matches 9 bases. Germline assignment: CDR1 MNHNS and CDR2 SASEGT. CDR3 size: 16 residues. In nucleotides, the CDR3 is TGTGCCATCAGTGCAACGACTAGCGGATCCTACAATGAGCAGTTCTTC. It specifies CAISATTSGSYNEQFF.

This clonotype was recorded at least ten times. The rearrangement joins TRBV11-2 to TRBJ2-7; D gene uncertain. Germline assignment: CDR1 SGHAT and CDR2 FQNNGV. This CDR3 is built from 15 residues. V lost 5 bases and J lost 0, with 14 bases in between. DNA for the CDR3: TGTGCCAGCAGCCTACTCTCCCTTAGCTCCTACGAGCAGTACTTC. It yields the protein CASSLLSLSSYEQYF.

This clonotype was seen at least ten times. The rearrangement joins TRBV10-1 to TRBJ2-2, with D possibly matching TRBD1 (5 bases). Trimming left V 3 bases short and J 1 base short, with 9 bases between. This CDR3 is 15 amino acids long. CDR1 is WNHNN, CDR2 SYGVQD, per germline (reference sequence). The CDR3 reads CASSEGGQNTGELFF. The CDR3 DNA follows: TGCGCCAGCAGTGAAGGCGGACAGAACACCGGGGAGCTGTTTTTT.

The chain uses TRBV20-1 and TRBJ2-7, with 8 bases that match TRBD2. The CDR3 spans 12 residues. The germline CDR1 and CDR2 sequences are DFQATT and SNEGSKA (reference sequence). The V and J ends lost 7 bases and 0 bases, in that order; junction bases with no gene match: 2. The chain's CDR3 is CSGAGGSYEQYF. DNA of the CDR3: TGCAGTGGGGCGGGGGGCTCCTACGAGCAGTACTTC.

V usage is TRBV4-1 and J usage is TRBJ2-2; D uncertain. This CDR3 comprises 17 residues. CDR1 and CDR2 (germline): MGHRA, YSYEKL. Trimming removed 1 base from V and 0 bases from J, with 12 bases in between. CDR3 DNA sequence: TGCGCCAGCAGCCAAGTATGGGGTGCTGCGAACACCGGGGAGCTGTTTTTT. Translation gives CASSQVWGAANTGELFF.

This clonotype was seen many times. The CDR3 loop is CASSLLGEDGGNTEAFF. As DNA, the CDR3 is TGTGCCAGCAGCTTGCTGGGAGAAGACGGGGGGAACACTGAAGCTTTCTTT. The V call is TRBV5-6, the J call TRBJ1-1, with D tentatively TRBD1 (5 bases). This CDR3 is built from 17 residues. V lost 1 base and J 1 base, leaving 17 bases between the germline ends. Germline assignment: CDR1 SGHDT and CDR2 YYEEEE.

This rearrangement joins TRBV12-3 or TRBV12-4 to TRBJ2-7; 9 nucleotides align to TRBD1. TRBJ2-1 explains the end of the DNA better; the J call may be wrong. The CDR3 length is 15 residues. The CDR3 here is CASSFLGQGRSEQFF. As DNA, the CDR3 is TGTGCCAGCAGTTTCCTCGGACAGGGGCGCAGTGAGCAGTTCTTC.

This clonotype has only one observation. The chain combines TRBV7-9 with TRBJ2-1, with D uncertain. V lost 5 bases and J lost 3, with 8 bases in between. CDR1 is SEHNR, CDR2 FQNEAQ, per germline (reference sequence). The CDR3 covers 13 residues. DNA for the CDR3: TGTGCCAGCAGCCCGTCATACTACAATGAGCAGTTCTTC. It yields the protein CASSPSYYNEQFF. The full variable domain, rest sourced from reference TRBV7-9 and TRBJ2-1, is DTGVSQNPRHKITKRGQNVTFRCDPISEHNRLYWYRQTLGQGPEFLTYFQNEAQLEKSRLLSDRFSAERPKGSFSTLEIQRTEQGDSAMYLCASSPSYYNEQFFGPGTRLTVL.

This clonotype has a handful of counts. V gene TRBV7-9 combines with J gene TRBJ2-7; D is unclear. V was shortened by 5 bases and J by 1 base, with 12 bases between the two germline ends. This CDR3 is built from 14 residues. Looked up from germline, CDR1 is SEHNR and CDR2 is FQNEAQ (reference sequence). CDR3: CASSRDDNSYEQYF. CDR3 in DNA: TGTGCCAGCAGCCGAGATGACAATTCCTACGAGCAGTACTTC.

The V and J genes are TRBV13 and TRBJ1-2; TRBD1 might be the D (6 bases). The CDR3 length is 13 residues. The V end lost 10 bases, the J end lost 2 bases, and 14 bases lay between the germline ends. Germline V gives CDR1 PRHDT, CDR2 FYEKMQ (reference sequence). CDR3 in DNA: TGTGCCACCGAAGCGGGGACAAACTATGGCTACACCTTC. Translation gives CATEAGTNYGYTF.

The chain combines TRBV15 with TRBJ2-6, with a possible D match to TRBD2 (6 bases). This CDR3 comprises 20 residues. CDR1 is LNHNV, CDR2 YYDKDF, per germline (reference sequence). The V and J ends lost 6 bases and 1 base respectively, with 25 bases between them. CDR3 amino acids: CATSASRGRTSPSGANVLTF. CDR3 DNA sequence: TGTGCCACCAGTGCATCCCGGGGGAGAACGAGTCCATCTGGGGCCAACGTCCTGACTTTC.

The chain carries TRBV20-1 and TRBJ1-2, with D uncertain. Germline V gives CDR1 DFQATT, CDR2 SNEGSKA (reference sequence). Trimming took 8 bases from V and 1 from J, leaving 20 bases between them. There are 15 residues in the CDR3. CDR3 sequence (DNA): TGCAGTCCATCAAGCGGGAGAGGGTATAACTATGGCTACACCTTC. Translating it yields CSPSSGRGYNYGYTF.

This clonotype was seen many times. The chain combines TRBV6-5 with TRBJ2-7, with D maybe TRBD2 (7 bases). The CDR3 is 15 amino acids. Germline-derived CDR1 and CDR2 are MNHEY and SVGAGI. Trimming left V 0 bases short and J 3 bases short, with 12 bases between. CDR3 sequence reads: CASSYSGLGGYEQYF. The CDR3 DNA reads TGTGCCAGCAGTTACTCAGGACTAGGGGGCTACGAGCAGTACTTC.

This rearrangement joins TRBV10-3 to TRBJ1-2; 10 bases agree with TRBD1. Germline loops: CDR1 ENHRY, CDR2 SYGVKD. The CDR3 extends over 14 amino acids. With V trimmed by 4 bases and J by 6 bases, 5 bases remained unmatched. In DNA form, the CDR3 reads TGTGCCATCAGTGCGACCGGGACAGGGGATGGCTACACCTTC. Translation gives CAISATGTGDGYTF.

This clonotype was detected only once. This chain joins TRBV20-1 and TRBJ1-4, with a tentative D call TRBD1 (5 bases). CDR1 is DFQATT, CDR2 SNEGSKA, per germline (reference sequence). V lost 6 bases and J lost 4, with 18 bases in between. The CDR3 contains 15 residues. The CDR3 DNA reads TGCAGTGCCAGCAGCCTATTCGACAGTAATGAAAAACTGTTTTTT. Its translation: CSASSLFDSNEKLFF.